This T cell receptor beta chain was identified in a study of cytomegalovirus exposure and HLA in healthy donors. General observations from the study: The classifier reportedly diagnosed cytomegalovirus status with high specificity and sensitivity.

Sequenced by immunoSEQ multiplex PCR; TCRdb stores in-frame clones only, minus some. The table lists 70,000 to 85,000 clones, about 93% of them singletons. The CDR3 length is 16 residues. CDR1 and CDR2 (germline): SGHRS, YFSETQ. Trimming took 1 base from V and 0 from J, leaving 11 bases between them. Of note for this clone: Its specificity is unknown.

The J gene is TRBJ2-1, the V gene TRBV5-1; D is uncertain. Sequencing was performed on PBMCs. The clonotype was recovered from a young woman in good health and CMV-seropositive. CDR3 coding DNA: TGCGCCAGCAGCTTGAACCTACTAAGCTCCTACAATGAGCAGTTCTTC. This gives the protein CASSLNLLSSYNEQFF.